Described below is a single TCR beta chain sequence and its context. Its target is unknown. Libraries were prepared by immunoSEQ multiplex PCR; TCRdb keeps only in-frame clonotypes and omits some of them. The sample comprises about 50,000 clones, approximately 85% of which are singletons, and 4.8% rests with the top ten. The sample comes from a study of radiotherapy plus CTLA-4 blockade in lung cancer. Findings and caveats of the study: An expansion of tumor-derived TCR clones occurred in blood after radiotherapy plus ipilimumab.

The specimen was peripheral blood, collected from a patient treated with radiotherapy plus ipilimumab. The clonotype was recovered from a human donor with non-small cell lung cancer whose response to radiotherapy plus ipilimumab could not be evaluated.

The CDR3 DNA sequence: TGCGCCAGCAGCCAAGTTGTTCTAGCGGGAGGTTACAATGAGCAGTTCTTC. Residues: CASSQVVLAGGYNEQFF. The chain is built from TRBV4-1 and TRBJ2-1, with TRBD2 identical over 11 bases. Trimming took 1 base from V and 4 from J; bases not matched to a gene: 6. CDR1 is MGHRA and CDR2 is YSYEKL in the germline V gene. This CDR3 region has 17 residues.